This T cell receptor (beta chain) was captured by sequencing in a study of T cell responses to AZD1222 COVID-19 vaccine. The overall study: Analysis merged second doses at about 4 or about 12 weeks. Points from the study as a whole: Donors skewed white British and female; clonal diversity was possibly underestimated. Repertoires in all cases were sampled only once the peak T cell response had passed.

Using immunoSEQ multiplex PCR, the repertoire was profiled, and TCRdb retains in-frame clones only, with some absent. The table lists under 150,000 clones, approximately 85% of them singletons, with 1.5% to 2% in the top ten. About this clone itself: Its specificity is not known.

This CDR3 spans 16 amino acids. Germline V CDR1 and CDR2: SGHRS, YFSETQ. J lost 4 bases, V lost 0 bases, and 5 bases had no gene match. The source material was peripheral blood, sampled on day 0 of AZD1222 vaccination. The TCR sequence derives from an adult in good health. The chain employs TRBV5-1 and TRBJ2-2; 8 nucleotides align to TRBD1. The CDR3 DNA sequence: TGCGCCAGCAGCTTGGGACAGGGGTCTTTCACCGGGGAGCTGTTTTTT. Its protein product is CASSLGQGSFTGELFF.